One sample yielded the 13 T cell receptor beta chains listed below, sequenced in a study of cytomegalovirus exposure and HLA in healthy donors. 13 Jbeta primers and 60 Vbeta primers were used for the PCR. Here immunoSEQ multiplex PCR was the method, and the copy in TCRdb shows in-frame clones only, minus some. The data show under 200,000 clones, 68% seen once. Sequencing was carried out using PBMCs. Every receptor here comes from a woman in her thirties or forties in good health and CMV-seropositive.

J is TRBJ2-7 and V is TRBV5-1, with D possibly matching TRBD2 (7 bases). This CDR3 spans 15 amino acids. V was pared by 0 bases and J by 0 bases, with 10 bases between. The V gene's germline CDR1 is SGHRS and CDR2 YFSETQ. The CDR3 region has the DNA TGCGCCAGCAGCTTGGAAGGGGGGGCCTCCTACGAGCAGTACTTC. This encodes CASSLEGGASYEQYF.

This clone appeared a single time. Written as DNA, the CDR3 is TGTGCCAGCAGCTTAGTCTCGGGGGACGGTTCCTACGAGCAGTACTTC. As protein: CASSLVSGDGSYEQYF. The genes are TRBV7-2 and TRBJ2-7; D is possibly TRBD2 (6 bases). Per germline, CDR1 SGHTA and CDR2 FQGNSA. V lost 1 base and J 1 base, leaving 14 bases between the germline ends. The length of the CDR3 is 16 residues. Complete variable domain (other parts from reference TRBV7-2 and TRBJ2-7): GAGVSQSPSNKVTEKGKDVELRCDPISGHTALYWYRQSLGQGLEFLIYFQGNSAPDKSGLPSDRFSAERTGGSVSTLTIQRTQQEDSAVYLCASSLVSGDGSYEQYFGPGTRLTVT.

This chain connects TRBV6-5 to TRBJ2-5; no clear D. The CDR3 is 14 residues long. The germline V and J ends were trimmed by 3 bases and 2 bases, with 10 bases remaining between them. Germline assignment: CDR1 MNHEY and CDR2 SVGAGI. The CDR3 region is CASSYVAKQETQYF. Written as DNA, the CDR3 is TGTGCCAGCAGTTATGTTGCGAAACAAGAGACCCAGTACTTC.

The chain carries TRBV6-1 and TRBJ2-5; the match to TRBD1 covers 8 bases. The CDR3 runs 13 residues. The V gene end was trimmed by 8 bases and the J gene end by 5 bases; junction bases not matched to a gene: 7. Germline V lookup: CDR1 MNHNS, CDR2 SASEGT. The CDR3 nucleotides are TGTGCCAGCGCTGGACAGGGACAGGAGACCCAGTACTTC. Translated, it gives CASAGQGQETQYF.

This clone was observed once. The chain is built from TRBV5-1 and TRBJ2-1; 11 nucleotides match TRBD1. After removal of 3 bases from V and 4 bases from J, the junction contained 3 bases not matched to a gene. The germline CDR1 and CDR2 sequences are SGHRS and YFSETQ. CDR3 length: 15 amino acids. The CDR3 here is CASSYGTGGYNEQFF. The DNA for the CDR3 is TGCGCCAGCAGCTACGGGACAGGGGGGTACAATGAGCAGTTCTTC.

The chain carries TRBV19 and TRBJ1-3; D is ambiguous. CDR1 and CDR2 (germline): LNHDA, SQIVND (reference sequence). The CDR3 loop spans 12 amino acids. V was pared by 5 bases and J by 6 bases, with 8 bases between. The CDR3 is CASSGGKNTIYF. As DNA, the CDR3 is TGTGCCAGTAGTGGAGGGAAAAACACCATATATTTT.

The chain is built from TRBV5-1 and TRBJ2-2; 8 nucleotides agree with TRBD2. V lost 5 bases to trimming and J lost 0 bases; unmatched junction nucleotides: 6. The CDR3 is 16 amino acids. Germline V CDR1 and CDR2: SGHRS, YFSETQ. The CDR3 nucleotides are TGCGCCAGCAGTCTCGGGGGGGTCCCGAACACCGGGGAGCTGTTTTTT. It encodes CASSLGGVPNTGELFF.

This clone has a handful of counts. V is TRBV14 and J is TRBJ2-5, with 10 bases fitting TRBD1. This CDR3 spans 15 amino acids. Germline V CDR1 and CDR2: SGHDN, FVKESK. V trimming: 1 base; J trimming: 5 bases; junction bases outside the gene matches: 4. This chain's CDR3 is CASSQATGGWETQYF. The CDR3 nucleotides are TGTGCCAGCAGCCAAGCGACAGGGGGCTGGGAGACCCAGTACTTC.

V usage is TRBV5-5 and J usage is TRBJ1-4, with 7 bases that match TRBD1. J gave up 7 bases and V 2 bases, and 8 bases lay outside the gene matches. The CDR3 totals 15 residues. Germline loops: CDR1 SGHKS, CDR2 YYEKEE (reference sequence). Here the CDR3 reads CASSFTQGIGEKLFF. The CDR3, as DNA: TGTGCCAGCAGCTTTACACAGGGGATCGGTGAAAAACTGTTTTTT.

This clone has only a few counts. The gene calls are TRBV5-8 and TRBJ2-7, with D unclear. The CDR3 length is 13 residues. Germline assignment: CDR1 SGHTS and CDR2 YDEGEE. Trimming shortened V by 0 bases and J by 5 bases, and 9 bases separated the two germline ends. CDR3 coding DNA: TGTGCCAGCAGCTTGGACAGATTGAACGAGCAGTACTTC. It specifies CASSLDRLNEQYF. Filled out from reference TRBV5-8 and TRBJ2-7, the complete variable domain reads EAGVTQSPTHLIKTRGQQATLRCSPISGHTSVYWYQQALGLGLQFLLWYDEGEERNRGNFPPRFSGRQFPNYSSELNVNALELEDSALYLCASSLDRLNEQYFGPGTRLTVT.

CDR3 DNA: TGTGCCAGCAGTGAGGGGGAGGAACAGGCTTTCTTT. Amino acids: CASSEGEEQAFF. The chain has TRBV6-1 and TRBJ1-1, with a weak D call TRBD1 (5 bases). V was trimmed by 3 bases and J by 11 bases, leaving 13 bases between them. Germline lookup yields CDR1 MNHNS and CDR2 SASEGT. The CDR3 contains 12 residues.

V gene TRBV19 combines with J gene TRBJ1-2, with 7 bases that match TRBD1. V lost 4 bases and J lost 2; bases outside the gene matches: 7. This CDR3 has 15 residues. Germline lookup yields CDR1 LNHDA and CDR2 SQIVND (reference sequence). The CDR3 nucleotides read TGTGCCAGTAGTAGGGCCGGGACAGCCAACTATGGCTACACCTTC. It codes for CASSRAGTANYGYTF.

V is TRBV2 and J is TRBJ2-2; 9 bases are a match to TRBD1. The germline gives CDR1 SNHLY, CDR2 FYNNEI. There are 18 residues in the CDR3. V was clipped by 8 bases and J by 0 bases; unmatched bases: 13. As DNA, the CDR3 is TGTGCCAGCGGAACAGCCAGGGGACAGGGAGCGAACACCGGGGAGCTGTTTTTT. This gives the protein CASGTARGQGANTGELFF. The full variable domain, its missing parts supplied by reference TRBV2 and TRBJ2-2, is EPEVTQTPSHQVTQMGQEVILRCVPISNHLYFYWYRQILGQKVEFLVSFYNNEISEKSEIFDDQFSVERPDGSNFTLKIRSTKLEDSAMYFCASGTARGQGANTGELFFGEGSRLTVL.